Presented here are 3 T cell receptor beta chains from one specimen sequenced in a study of T cell changes during pregnancy in multiple sclerosis. The repertoire was sequenced with immunoSEQ multiplex PCR; TCRdb's copy has only in-frame clones and lacks some. The sample carries about 48,000 clones, 85% to 95% recorded once. Sequencing was performed on CD4+ T cells from peripheral blood mononuclear cells, taken in the second trimester of pregnancy. The receptors come from a female donor in good health, enrolled as a control in a pregnancy study.

The rearrangement joins TRBV18 to TRBJ2-5, with TRBD1 matching 8 bases. V lost 6 bases and J lost 4; bases outside the gene matches: 7. Germline V lookup: CDR1 KGHSH, CDR2 LQKENI. This CDR3 spans 14 amino acids. In DNA, the CDR3 is TGTGCCAGCTCCTTCGGACAGGGACGAGAGACCCAGTACTTC. It codes for CASSFGQGRETQYF.

This chain joins TRBV19 and TRBJ1-2, with 7 bases lining up with TRBD1. Germline V gene data show CDR1 as LNHDA and CDR2 as SQIVND (reference sequence). Trimming cost V 5 bases and J 5 bases; bases outside gene matches: 8. CDR3 size: 14 residues. In nucleotides, the CDR3 is TGTGCCAGTAGTCCCGGGACAGTACTTTATGGCTACACCTTC. It codes for CASSPGTVLYGYTF.

This chain joins TRBV15 and TRBJ1-1; perhaps TRBD1 as D (5 bases). The CDR3 runs to 13 residues. V was clipped by 4 bases and J by 5 bases, with 11 bases between them. In germline, CDR1 is LNHNV, CDR2 YYDKDF (reference sequence). The CDR3 sequence is CATSNRLGTEAFF. The CDR3 DNA reads TGTGCCACCAGCAACAGGTTGGGTACTGAAGCTTTCTTT.